Included here is one TCR beta chain sequence, with context. The data originate from a study of CD8 T cells in Susac syndrome. Study as a whole: Blood was drawn from patients with Susac syndrome. At that point, they were therapy-naive, on corticosteroids, or on intravenous immunoglobulin alone.

cDNA came from approximately 0.5 to 1 ug RNA primed by random hexamers. The method of amplification for TCR beta CDR3 was immunoSEQ multiplex PCR, covering 54 Vbeta and 13 Jbeta. TCRdb called the immunoSEQ multiplex PCR reads again in MiXCR, with one record for every CDR3 protein. The sample gives about 120,000 distinct CDR3 sequences, over 90% of which show up once; less than 0.15% is in the top ten. V was pared by 5 bases and J by 1 base, with 9 bases of the junction left unmatched. Germline CDR1 SGDLS, CDR2 YYNGEE. CDR3 length equals 15 residues. The sample comprised CD4+ T cells from PBMCs. J is TRBJ2-7 and V is TRBV9, with 7 bases identical to TRBD2. This TCR derives from a human donor with Susac syndrome. CDR3 sequence: CASSPAGVQSYEQYF. CDR3 nucleotides: TGTGCCAGCAGTCCCGCGGGAGTTCAATCCTACGAGCAGTACTTC.